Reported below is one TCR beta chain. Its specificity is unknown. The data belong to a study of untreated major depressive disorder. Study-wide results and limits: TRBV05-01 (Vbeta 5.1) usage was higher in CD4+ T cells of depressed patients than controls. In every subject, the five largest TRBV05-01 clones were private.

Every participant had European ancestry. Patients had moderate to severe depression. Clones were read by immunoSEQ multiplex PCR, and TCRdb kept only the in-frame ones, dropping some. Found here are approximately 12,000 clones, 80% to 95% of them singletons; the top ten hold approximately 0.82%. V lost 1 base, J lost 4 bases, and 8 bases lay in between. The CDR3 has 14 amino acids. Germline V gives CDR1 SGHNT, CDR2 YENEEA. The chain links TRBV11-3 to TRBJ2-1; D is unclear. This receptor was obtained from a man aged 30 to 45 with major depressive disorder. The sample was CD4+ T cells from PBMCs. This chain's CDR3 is CASSLAGSYNEQFF. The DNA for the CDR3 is TGTGCCAGCAGCTTAGCAGGCAGTTACAATGAGCAGTTCTTC. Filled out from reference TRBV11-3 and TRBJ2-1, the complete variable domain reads EAGVVQSPRYKIIEKKQPVAFWCNPISGHNTLYWYLQNLGQGPELLIRYENEEAVDDSQLPKDRFSAERLKGVDSTLKIQPAELGDSAVYLCASSLAGSYNEQFFGPGTRLTVL.